Listed here are 25 T cell receptor beta chains from one sample, sequenced in a study of siplizumab effects on memory and regulatory T cells. The table came from immunoSEQ multiplex PCR; TCRdb's copy has only in-frame clones and leaves some out. Among 95,000 to 100,000 clones listed, 85% to 95% were seen once. Sequenced input: non-Treg CD4+ T cells sorted from blood. The receptors come from a human donor in good health.

The chain couples TRBV5-1 to TRBJ2-7; tentatively, D is TRBD1 (6 bases). The CDR3 runs 14 residues. V was clipped by 4 bases and J by 2 bases, with 13 bases between them. CDR1 is SGHRS, CDR2 YFSETQ, per germline. The CDR3 sequence: CASSPRTVTYEQYF. In DNA, the CDR3 is TGCGCCAGCAGCCCACGGACAGTAACCTACGAGCAGTACTTC.

This clone was found a few times. V and J are TRBV7-2 and TRBJ1-5, with D maybe TRBD1 (6 bases). Trimming stripped 2 bases from V and 1 base from J, with 18 bases between. The CDR3 length is 18 residues. Germline-derived CDR1 and CDR2 are SGHTA and FQGNSA. CDR3 sequence reads: CASSLHRGLLGSNQPQHF. The DNA of the CDR3 is TGTGCCAGCAGCTTACATCGGGGGCTCCTAGGGAGCAATCAGCCCCAGCATTTT.

The chain joins TRBV7-9 to TRBJ2-7, with 7 bases lining up with TRBD1. This CDR3 is built from 15 residues. Losses at the gene ends were 4 bases for V and 3 bases for J; bases not matched to a gene: 9. Germline CDR1 and CDR2: SEHNR and FQNEAQ (reference sequence). The CDR3 spells CASSSYRGRHYEQYF. CDR3 bases: TGTGCCAGCAGCTCGTACAGGGGAAGGCACTACGAGCAGTACTTC.

This clone is a singleton in its sample. V is TRBV6-1 and J is TRBJ2-1; no definite D call. CDR3 size: 15 residues. From germline, CDR1 is MNHNS and CDR2 SASEGT. Trimming cost V 2 bases and J 7 bases, with 15 bases left between them. As DNA, the CDR3 is TGTGCCAGCAGTGAATCAACGTTCATCAGTAATGAGCAGTTCTTC. Translated: CASSESTFISNEQFF.

The V call is TRBV19, the J call TRBJ2-5; TRBD2 might be the D (6 bases). Trimming cost V 3 bases and J 0 bases, with 8 bases left between them. The CDR3 sequence is 14 residues long. Germline V CDR1 and CDR2: LNHDA, SQIVND (reference sequence). The CDR3 nucleotides read TGTGCCAGTAGTATCGGGGACTACCAAGAGACCCAGTACTTC. Translated: CASSIGDYQETQYF.

This rearrangement joins TRBV11-3 to TRBJ2-5, with D tentatively TRBD2 (6 bases). Deletions cut 3 bases from V and 5 bases from J, with 16 bases between. CDR1 is SGHNT, CDR2 YENEEA, per germline. The CDR3 is 15 residues long. The CDR3 region is CASSLGGLEGETQYF. CDR3 DNA sequence: TGTGCCAGCAGCTTGGGAGGCCTTGAGGGGGAGACCCAGTACTTC.

The chain links TRBV29-1 to TRBJ2-1; 7 positions match TRBD2. The CDR3 consists of 11 residues. Germline V lookup: CDR1 SQVTM, CDR2 ANQGSEA. V was pared by 1 base and J by 12 bases, with 3 bases of the junction left unmatched. The CDR3: CSVEVGGGQFF. The CDR3 DNA is TGCAGCGTTGAAGTAGGCGGGGGGCAGTTCTTC.

This clone was picked up one time. The chain combines TRBV7-2 with TRBJ2-5, with no clear D. The CDR3 sequence is 19 residues long. Looked up from germline, CDR1 is SGHTA and CDR2 is FQGNSA. Trimming took 5 bases from V and 5 from J, leaving 30 bases between them. The CDR3 nucleotides are TGTGCCAGCAGCCTGTCGCGATCGCCGGAGTTAATGTTATCGGAGACCCAGTACTTC. It codes for CASSLSRSPELMLSETQYF.

V is TRBV20-1 and J is TRBJ2-1; TRBD2 might be the D (5 bases). Trimming stripped 1 base from V and 15 bases from J, with 13 bases between. This CDR3 is built from 11 residues. Germline CDR1 and CDR2: DFQATT and SNEGSKA (reference sequence). Here the CDR3 DNA reads TGCAGTGCTAGAGGCCGAGGACTCTCGTTCTTC. Amino acids: CSARGRGLSFF.

V and J are TRBV19 and TRBJ2-3; D is perhaps TRBD1 (5 bases). Germline lookup yields CDR1 LNHDA and CDR2 SQIVND (reference sequence). The length of the CDR3 is 15 residues. The ends were cut back, 10 bases at V and 4 bases at J, with 21 bases in the middle. The CDR3 nucleotides read TGTGCCACCCAGGACACTGCCCTTCTTGCAGATACGCAGTATTTT. Its protein is CATQDTALLADTQYF.

The chain joins TRBV13 to TRBJ2-1; D unclear. The V gene lost 0 bases and the J gene lost 0 bases, with 12 bases spanning the gap. The germline gives CDR1 PRHDT, CDR2 FYEKMQ (reference sequence). The CDR3 is made up of 17 amino acids. CDR3 loop: CASSLGRTRSSYNEQFF. CDR3 sequence (DNA): TGTGCCAGCAGCTTAGGACGAACACGAAGCTCCTACAATGAGCAGTTCTTC.

CDR3 sequence: CATSRDPTDTQYF. In nucleotides, the CDR3 is TGTGCCACCAGCAGAGATCCGACAGATACGCAGTATTTT. The gene calls are TRBV15 and TRBJ2-3; D call uncertain. This CDR3 is 13 amino acids long. The germline V and J ends were trimmed by 0 bases and 3 bases, with 4 bases remaining between them. Germline CDR1 and CDR2: LNHNV and YYDKDF (reference sequence).

The chain has TRBV11-2 and TRBJ2-3, with D uncertain. With 1 base removed from V and 3 bases from J, the gap between germline ends came to 5 bases. CDR1 is SGHAT, CDR2 FQNNGV, per germline. This CDR3 has 13 amino acids. The CDR3 spells CASSLAGTDTQYF. The CDR3, as DNA: TGTGCCAGCAGCTTAGCGGGTACAGATACGCAGTATTTT.

The rearrangement joins TRBV10-1 to TRBJ1-5; 9 bases fit TRBD1. V lost 2 bases and J lost 7; bases outside the gene matches: 6. The CDR3 has 15 residues. Per germline, CDR1 WNHNN and CDR2 SYGVQD (reference sequence). In nucleotides, the CDR3 is TGCGCCAGCAGTGAGAGGACAGGGGAGGACCAGCCCCAGCATTTT. Translation: CASSERTGEDQPQHF.

This clone showed up just a few times. The V call is TRBV5-1, the J call TRBJ2-1; 8 bases line up with TRBD2. The CDR3 contains 17 residues. With V trimmed by 0 bases and J by 6 bases, 11 bases remained unmatched. Germline V lookup: CDR1 SGHRS, CDR2 YFSETQ. The DNA of the CDR3 is TGCGCCAGCAGCTTGGATGGGCGTGCGGGAGGAGTCAATGAGCAGTTCTTC. Amino acids: CASSLDGRAGGVNEQFF.

V usage is TRBV29-1 and J usage is TRBJ2-1; 10 nucleotides agree with TRBD2. CDR3 size: 15 residues. Germline V gene data show CDR1 as SQVTM and CDR2 as ANQGSEA. Germline trimming cut 5 bases from V and 7 bases from J; bases unmatched to any gene: 11. The CDR3 sequence is CSVSRGSGRGNEQFF. For the CDR3, the DNA is TGCAGCGTTAGCAGGGGCAGCGGGAGGGGGAATGAGCAGTTCTTC.

J is TRBJ1-5 and V is TRBV7-6; D is perhaps TRBD1 (6 bases). With 1 base removed from V and 6 bases from J, the gap between germline ends came to 10 bases. CDR1 is SGHVS, CDR2 FNYEAQ, per germline. The CDR3 sequence is 14 residues long. CDR3 sequence reads: CASSLGRGSQPQHF. CDR3 sequence (DNA): TGTGCCAGCAGCTTAGGCAGGGGCAGTCAGCCCCAGCATTTT.

J is TRBJ1-2 and V is TRBV5-4; 10 nucleotides align to TRBD1. The CDR3 extends over 14 amino acids. Per the germline V gene, CDR1 is SGHNT and CDR2 is YYREEE (reference sequence). With 4 bases clipped from V and 8 bases from J, the junction kept 8 bases outside the gene matches. This chain's CDR3 is CASSLTGGSGGYTF. CDR3 nucleotide sequence: TGTGCCAGCAGCCTGACAGGGGGCTCGGGCGGCTACACCTTC.

This chain joins TRBV6-6 and TRBJ2-2; 8 bases line up with TRBD1. Germline V gene data show CDR1 as MNHNY and CDR2 as SVGAGI (reference sequence). With V trimmed by 8 bases and J by 0 bases, 2 bases remained unmatched. CDR3 length: 14 residues. DNA for the CDR3: TGTGCCAGCCTGGACAGGGCGAACACCGGGGAGCTGTTTTTT. Residues: CASLDRANTGELFF.

The V gene is TRBV27, the J gene TRBJ2-1; the D gene is possibly TRBD2 (5 bases). With 4 bases removed from V and 7 bases from J, the gap between germline ends came to 17 bases. The CDR3 runs to 15 residues. CDR1 and CDR2 from the germline V gene are MNHEY and SMNVEV (reference sequence). In DNA, the CDR3 is TGTGCCAGCAGTTCCACAATACTAGGTTCAAATGAGCAGTTCTTC. Its protein is CASSSTILGSNEQFF.

The chain combines TRBV6-4 with TRBJ2-4; the match to TRBD1 covers 10 bases. The CDR3 runs 16 residues. After removal of 2 bases from V and 6 bases from J, the junction contained 7 bases not matched to a gene. Germline V gene data show CDR1 as MRHNA and CDR2 as SNTAGT. As DNA, the CDR3 is TGTGCCAGCAGTGACACCAGCCGGGACAGGGGAAACATTCAGTACTTC. This codes for CASSDTSRDRGNIQYF.

The J gene is TRBJ2-2, the V gene TRBV5-5; D is ambiguous. Trimming shortened V by 3 bases and J by 1 base, and 19 bases separated the two germline ends. This CDR3 comprises 18 residues. Germline CDR1 SGHKS, CDR2 YYEKEE (reference sequence). The CDR3 loop reads CASSSLPLGRGNTGELFF. Written as DNA, the CDR3 is TGTGCCAGCAGCTCCCTCCCTCTCGGGCGAGGGAACACCGGGGAGCTGTTTTTT.

The V gene is TRBV28, the J gene TRBJ1-1; the D is unclear. The V and J ends lost 4 bases and 1 base respectively, with 10 bases between them. CDR3 length: 14 residues. Germline assignment: CDR1 MDHEN and CDR2 SYDVKM. The CDR3 sequence: CASSSPRPNTEAFF. CDR3 DNA sequence: TGTGCCAGCAGTTCGCCCCGACCGAACACTGAAGCTTTCTTT.

The V and J genes are TRBV7-9 and TRBJ1-1; D unresolved. Germline CDR1 is SEHNR and CDR2 is FQNEAQ (reference sequence). The CDR3 has 12 amino acids. The V and J ends lost 4 bases and 7 bases respectively, with 10 bases between them. The DNA for the CDR3 is TGTGCCAGCAGCTCAGCCCCAGGTGAAGCTTTCTTT. It is translated as CASSSAPGEAFF.

The chain uses TRBV28 and TRBJ1-2; D is undetermined. V shed 8 bases and J shed 5 bases, with 15 bases lying between them. Germline V gene data show CDR1 as MDHEN and CDR2 as SYDVKM. This CDR3 comprises 13 residues. The CDR3 loop is CASRSQAEYGYTF. The CDR3 DNA reads as TGTGCCAGCCGGAGTCAGGCGGAGTATGGCTACACCTTC.